Listed here are 5 T cell receptor beta chains from one sample, sequenced in a study of T cells after yellow fever vaccination. TCRdb used MiXCR to reprocess the 5' RACE reads, holding one entry per CDR3 protein. This table holds about 630,000 distinct CDR3 sequences, about 12% found once. The sequences come from PBMCs, collected on the day of the yellow fever booster vaccination. These receptors all stem from a man aged 25 to 40 who received the YFV17D yellow fever vaccine.

The chain has TRBV4-3 and TRBJ1-6; weak D call: TRBD1 (5 bases). V was cut by 4 bases and J by 7 bases, with 17 bases left in between. The CDR3 runs to 16 residues. Germline CDR1 reads LGHNA; CDR2 reads YSLEER. CDR3 in DNA: TGCGCCAGCAGCCCCGCCAGGGCCAACCTCAATTCACCCCTCCACTTT. It is translated as CASSPARANLNSPLHF.

The CDR3 here is CSAGGGGWNEQYF. Here the CDR3 DNA reads TGCAGTGCAGGGGGAGGGGGCTGGAACGAGCAGTACTTC. V and J are TRBV20-1 and TRBJ2-7; D assignment may be TRBD1 or TRBD2 (7 bases each). Trimming left V 6 bases short and J 5 bases short, with 17 bases between. The CDR3 totals 13 residues. Germline V CDR1 and CDR2: DFQATT, SNEGSKA (reference sequence).

The table lists this clonotype with a few counts. The DNA of the CDR3 is TGTGCCAGCAGCTTAGTGGCAGCTAGCTCCTACGAGCAGTACTTC. Protein sequence: CASSLVAASSYEQYF. The gene calls are TRBV7-8 and TRBJ2-7; D gene unclear. V was cut by 1 base and J by 0 bases, with 10 bases left in between. Per the germline V gene, CDR1 is SGHVS and CDR2 is FQNEAQ. The CDR3 has 15 amino acids.

This clonotype was counted between two and nine times. V usage is TRBV11-2 and J usage is TRBJ1-1; D possibly corresponds to TRBD1 (5 bases). The V and J ends lost 5 bases and 0 bases respectively, with 13 bases between them. This CDR3 comprises 15 residues. Per germline, CDR1 SGHAT and CDR2 FQNNGV. CDR3 sequence reads: CASSVPGTVNTEAFF. CDR3 nucleotides: TGTGCCAGCAGCGTCCCCGGGACGGTGAACACTGAAGCTTTCTTT.

This clonotype came up a few times. The rearrangement uses TRBV12-3 or TRBV12-4 and TRBJ2-7; 14 bases fit TRBD2. V shed 6 bases and J 6 bases; nucleotides not matched to a gene: 4. CDR3 length equals 14 residues. CDR3 sequence reads: CASRGLAGVTEQYF. In DNA form, the CDR3 reads TGTGCCAGCAGGGGACTAGCGGGAGTCACCGAGCAGTACTTC.